Below, 18 T cell receptor beta chains from the same sample are listed, as sequenced in a study of OX40 agonist ivuxolimab in advanced cancers. Libraries were prepared through the immunoSEQ multiplex PCR assay. The immuneACCESS repertoire file appears here via TCRdb, limited to in-frame rearrangements. These files lack a portion of the clones; in checked studies, under half of the deficit traces to unresolved V genes, and the cause of the others is not known. In this sample the table shows 30,000 to 40,000 clones, roughly 84% of which occur a single time. Clones ranked in the top ten supply 15% to 20% of the sample. Sequenced here: CD4+ or CD8+ T cells sorted from blood, sampled in a trial of the OX40 agonist ivuxolimab. Receptors originate from an adult with an advanced solid tumor such as melanoma, head and neck, liver or kidney cancer.

CDR3 region: CASSQAGGSFLEAFF. The CDR3 DNA follows: TGCGCCAGCAGCCAAGCGGGGGGTTCGTTTCTGGAAGCTTTCTTT. V gene TRBV4-1 combines with J gene TRBJ1-1, with D perhaps matching TRBD1 (5 bases). CDR1 is MGHRA, CDR2 YSYEKL, per germline. The CDR3 spans 15 residues. The ends were cut back, 1 base at V and 8 bases at J, with 17 bases in the middle.

The chain carries TRBV6-5 and TRBJ1-1; D unclear. Germline lookup yields CDR1 MNHEY and CDR2 SVGAGI. This CDR3 has 13 residues. V lost 0 bases to trimming and J lost 4 bases, with 6 bases between them. The CDR3 nucleotides are TGTGCCAGCAGTTACTCCCAAATCACTGAAGCTTTCTTT. Its translation: CASSYSQITEAFF.

The gene calls are TRBV30 and TRBJ2-7, with no clear D. This CDR3 comprises 13 residues. Trimming removed 2 bases at V and 0 bases at J, with 8 bases between. CDR1 and CDR2 (germline): GTSNPN, SVGIG (reference sequence). The CDR3 reads CAWSPAPSYEQYF. CDR3 nucleotides: TGTGCCTGGAGTCCGGCCCCCTCCTACGAGCAGTACTTC.

The chain combines TRBV7-2 with TRBJ2-3, with 16 bases matching TRBD2. Trimming at V came to 1 base and at J to 4 bases, leaving 5 bases not matched to a gene. The CDR3 totals 18 residues. Germline CDR1 is SGHTA and CDR2 is FQGNSA. CDR3 sequence: CASSLVGLAGGRADTQYF. The CDR3 DNA reads TGTGCCAGCAGCTTAGTGGGACTAGCGGGGGGGCGGGCAGATACGCAGTATTTT.

The gene calls are TRBV9 and TRBJ2-7; tentatively, D is TRBD2 (5 bases). Germline V CDR1 and CDR2: SGDLS, YYNGEE. This CDR3 is 13 amino acids long. The V end lost 3 bases, the J end lost 0 bases, and 7 bases lay between the germline ends. The CDR3 DNA reads TGTGCCAGCAGCGCCGGGGACTCCTACGAGCAGTACTTC. Encoded protein: CASSAGDSYEQYF. The full variable domain, with the rest looked up from reference TRBV9 and TRBJ2-7, is DSGVTQTPKHLITATGQRVTLRCSPRSGDLSVYWYQQSLDQGLQFLIQYYNGEERAKGNILERFSAQQFPDLHSELNLSSLELGDSALYFCASSAGDSYEQYFGPGTRLTVT.

Within the sample, this clone is medium-sized. The rearrangement uses TRBV19 and TRBJ1-5; unclear D gene. The CDR3 extends over 16 amino acids. From germline, CDR1 is LNHDA and CDR2 SQIVND (reference sequence). V was trimmed by 4 bases and J by 6 bases, leaving 19 bases between them. The CDR3 protein is CASSTLDPGGGQPQHF. The CDR3 coding sequence is TGTGCCAGTAGTACCCTAGACCCGGGAGGAGGTCAGCCCCAGCATTTT.

The rearrangement links TRBV6-1 to TRBJ1-4, with D perhaps TRBD1 (5 bases). Germline assignment: CDR1 MNHNS and CDR2 SASEGT. The CDR3 loop spans 14 amino acids. Trimming shortened V by 1 base and J by 3 bases, and 6 bases separated the two germline ends. CDR3 sequence: CASSEGGANEKLFF. Here the CDR3 DNA reads TGTGCCAGCAGTGAAGGGGGCGCTAATGAAAAACTGTTTTTT.

This chain connects TRBV4-1 to TRBJ2-7; tentatively, D is TRBD2 (6 bases). Germline loops: CDR1 MGHRA, CDR2 YSYEKL. The CDR3 sequence is 15 residues long. The V end was cut by 1 base, the J end by 5 bases, with 15 bases between. The CDR3 loop reads CASSQAVGGADEQYF. The DNA for the CDR3 is TGCGCCAGCAGCCAAGCTGTGGGCGGGGCAGACGAGCAGTACTTC.

The chain links TRBV9 to TRBJ1-3; TRBD1 might be the D (5 bases). Deletions cut 0 bases from V and 3 bases from J, with 7 bases between. The CDR3 is made up of 14 amino acids. In germline, CDR1 is SGDLS, CDR2 YYNGEE. Written as DNA, the CDR3 is TGTGCCAGCAGCGTAGCGGGGGGTGGAAACACCATATATTTT. Translating gives CASSVAGGGNTIYF. Using reference TRBV9 and TRBJ1-3 for the parts outside the CDR3, the full variable domain is DSGVTQTPKHLITATGQRVTLRCSPRSGDLSVYWYQQSLDQGLQFLIQYYNGEERAKGNILERFSAQQFPDLHSELNLSSLELGDSALYFCASSVAGGGNTIYFGEGSWLTVV.

The chain joins TRBV5-1 to TRBJ2-7; TRBD1 might be the D (5 bases). Trimming took 5 bases from V and 5 from J, leaving 17 bases between them. The CDR3 covers 14 residues. The germline CDR1 and CDR2 sequences are SGHRS and YFSETQ. CDR3 bases: TGCGCCAGCAGATATCAGGGTGTGGTACACGAGCAGTACTTC. Its translation is CASRYQGVVHEQYF.

This chain connects TRBV11-2 to TRBJ1-2, with D hard to call. Deletions cut 0 bases from V and 5 bases from J, with 13 bases between. The CDR3 runs to 15 residues. The V gene's germline CDR1 is SGHAT and CDR2 FQNNGV. The CDR3 DNA is TGTGCCAGCAGCTTAGATCGCTCGGGTGGGTATGGCTACACCTTC. This gives the protein CASSLDRSGGYGYTF.

V usage is TRBV5-6 and J usage is TRBJ2-5; 9 positions agree with TRBD2. Germline-derived CDR1 and CDR2 are SGHDT and YYEEEE. CDR3 length: 16 residues. J lost 6 bases, V lost 5 bases, and 14 bases had no gene match. This CDR3 is CASSSRPGLAIQTQYF. As DNA, the CDR3 is TGTGCCAGCAGTTCGAGACCGGGACTAGCTATACAGACCCAGTACTTC.

V gene TRBV5-6 combines with J gene TRBJ2-7; 9 positions agree with TRBD1. V was pared by 3 bases and J by 3 bases, with 1 base of the junction left unmatched. The V gene's germline CDR1 is SGHDT and CDR2 YYEEEE. The CDR3 is made up of 13 amino acids. The CDR3 spells CASSWDRDYEQYF. DNA of the CDR3: TGTGCCAGCAGCTGGGACAGGGACTACGAGCAGTACTTC.

There are a few counts of this clone. The gene calls are TRBV7-9 and TRBJ1-1; 7 nucleotides agree with TRBD1. Germline V lookup: CDR1 SEHNR, CDR2 FQNEAQ (reference sequence). There are 15 residues in the CDR3. Losses at the gene ends were 5 bases for V and 1 base for J; bases not matched to a gene: 7. CDR3 DNA: TGTGCCAGCAGCCCCCGGACAGGACGGAACACTGAAGCTTTCTTT. The encoded protein is CASSPRTGRNTEAFF.

This chain links TRBV2 with TRBJ2-1, with TRBD2 matching over 9 bases. Germline loops: CDR1 SNHLY, CDR2 FYNNEI. The trim removed 1 base at V and 7 bases at J, leaving 5 bases unmatched. This CDR3 is built from 15 residues. This chain's CDR3 is CASSEELAGVNEQFF. CDR3 sequence (DNA): TGTGCCAGCAGTGAAGAGTTAGCGGGGGTTAATGAGCAGTTCTTC.

This chain links TRBV30 with TRBJ2-1; 11 bases align to TRBD1. This CDR3 has 12 residues. Germline CDR1 reads GTSNPN; CDR2 reads SVGIG (reference sequence). Trimming took 5 bases from V and 10 from J; bases not matched to a gene: 4. The CDR3 protein is CAWGQGADEQFF. CDR3 coding DNA: TGTGCCTGGGGACAGGGGGCGGACGAGCAGTTCTTC.

The rearrangement links TRBV6-5 to TRBJ1-4; 9 nucleotides align to TRBD1. CDR1 is MNHEY, CDR2 SVGAGI, per germline. Losses at the gene ends were 6 bases for V and 2 bases for J; bases not matched to a gene: 4. The CDR3 totals 15 residues. Here the CDR3 reads CASRPTGGTNEKLFF. CDR3 nucleotide sequence: TGTGCCAGCAGACCTACAGGGGGCACTAATGAAAAACTGTTTTTT.

In its sample, this clone was seen a few times. The chain joins TRBV2 to TRBJ1-2, with a tentative D call TRBD1 (6 bases). The germline V gene encodes CDR1 SNHLY and CDR2 FYNNEI. Trimming left V 10 bases short and J 1 base short, with 10 bases between. This CDR3 has 12 residues. The CDR3 bases are TGTGCCAATGACAGGAGTAACTATGGCTACACCTTC. As protein: CANDRSNYGYTF.